This TCR beta chain originates from a study of OX40 agonist ivuxolimab in advanced cancers. Study summary: The dose-escalation cohort was about 86% male, with a mean age of about 58 years, ranging roughly 20 to 90. Three individuals attained partial responses, comprising one hepatocellular carcinoma case and two cutaneous melanoma cases. Study-wide results and limits: Expanded peripheral T cells had an undetermined antigen specificity. CD8+ T cells averaged more expanded clones than CD4+.

V shed 6 bases and J 3 bases; nucleotides not matched to a gene: 4. The CDR3 is made up of 15 amino acids. Germline V CDR1 and CDR2: SNHLY, FYNNEI. In the case of this clone: Its antigen is unidentified.

The assay was immunoSEQ multiplex PCR, and TCRdb's table has in-frame clones only and misses some. The profile shows some 110,000 clones, roughly 90% of them singletons. The chain recombines TRBV2 with TRBJ2-2, with 10 bases lining up with TRBD2. The sequence was collected from an adult with an advanced solid tumor such as melanoma, head and neck, liver or kidney cancer. The sample was CD4+ or CD8+ T cells sorted from blood, taken in a trial of the OX40 agonist ivuxolimab. CDR3 nucleotides: TGTGCCAGCAGACTAGCGGGATTGGACACCGGGGAGCTGTTTTTT. Amino acid sequence: CASRLAGLDTGELFF.